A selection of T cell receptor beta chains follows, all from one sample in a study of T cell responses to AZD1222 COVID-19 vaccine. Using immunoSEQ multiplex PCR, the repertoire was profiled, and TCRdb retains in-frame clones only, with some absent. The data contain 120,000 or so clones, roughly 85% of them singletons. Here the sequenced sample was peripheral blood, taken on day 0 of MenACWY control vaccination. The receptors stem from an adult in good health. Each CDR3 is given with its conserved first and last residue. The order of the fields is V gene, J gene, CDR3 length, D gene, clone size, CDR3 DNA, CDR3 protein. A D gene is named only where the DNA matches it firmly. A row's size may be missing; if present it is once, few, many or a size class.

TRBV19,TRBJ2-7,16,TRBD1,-,TGTGCCAGTACCCAATTGACAGGGACAGGGATAGTCGAGCAGTACTTC,CASTQLTGTGIVEQYF
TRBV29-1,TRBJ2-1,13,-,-,TGCAGCGTCCGACTGACAGGTGATAATGAGCAGTTCTTC,CSVRLTGDNEQFF
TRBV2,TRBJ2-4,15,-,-,TGTGCCAGCAGTGGGTCGGGGGAGTATATAAACATTCAGTACTTC,CASSGSGEYINIQYF
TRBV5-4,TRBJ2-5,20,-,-,TGTGCCAGCAGCTTGGCCCGGACAGGGGTGTATAGCGGGAGTACAGAGACCCAGTACTTC,CASSLARTGVYSGSTETQYF
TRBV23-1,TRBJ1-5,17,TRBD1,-,TGCGCCAGCAGTCAATCCCCCAGGGGGCGAGGCAATCAGCCCCAGCATTTT,CASSQSPRGRGNQPQHF
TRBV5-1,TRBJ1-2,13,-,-,TGCGCCAGCAGCTTGGATCTCTACTATGGCTACACCTTC,CASSLDLYYGYTF
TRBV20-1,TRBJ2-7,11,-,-,TGCAGTGCTCCCCGTGCCTACGAGCAGTACTTC,CSAPRAYEQYF
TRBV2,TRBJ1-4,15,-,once,TGTGCCACGGGGGAAAGGAGGACAACTAATGAAAAACTGTTTTTT,CATGERRTTNEKLFF
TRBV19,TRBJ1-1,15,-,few,TGTGCCAGTAGTATAGAATGGGCCCCGTCATCTGAAGCTTTCTTT,CASSIEWAPSSEAFF
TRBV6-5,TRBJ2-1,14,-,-,TGTGCCAGCACCCAGAGCCTTTCCTACAATGAGCAGTTCTTC,CASTQSLSYNEQFF
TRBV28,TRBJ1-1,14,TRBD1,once,TGTGCCAGCAGTTTAGAGGACAGGGGGCAGGAAGCTTTCTTT,CASSLEDRGQEAFF
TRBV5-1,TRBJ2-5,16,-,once,TGCGCCAGCAGCTTGGCGGTCGGCTTGGGTGCCGAGACCCAGTACTTC,CASSLAVGLGAETQYF
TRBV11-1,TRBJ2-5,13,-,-,TGTGCCAGCAGCCTGGGAAGCCGGGCCCCGCAGTACTTC,CASSLGSRAPQYF
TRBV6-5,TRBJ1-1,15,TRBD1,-,TGTGCCAGCATTAAGGGACAGGGTCGCGAAACTGAAGCTTTCTTT,CASIKGQGRETEAFF
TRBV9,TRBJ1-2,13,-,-,TGTGCCAGCAGCGTAGCGGCGGGGACAGGCTACACCTTC,CASSVAAGTGYTF
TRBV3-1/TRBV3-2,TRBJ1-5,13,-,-,TGTGCCAGCAGCCAAGTCGACCATCAGCCCCAGCATTTT,CASSQVDHQPQHF
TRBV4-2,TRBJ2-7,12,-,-,TGTGCCAGCAGCCACCTTTCGGCCGAGCAGTACTTC,CASSHLSAEQYF
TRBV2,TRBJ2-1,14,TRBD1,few,TGTGCCCGAGCACGGGACAGGGCATACAATGAGCAGTTCTTC,CARARDRAYNEQFF
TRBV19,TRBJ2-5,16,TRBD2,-,TGTGCCAGTAGTATAGGACTAGCGGGAGGGCCGGAGACCCAGTACTTC,CASSIGLAGGPETQYF
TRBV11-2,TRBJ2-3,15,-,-,TGTGCCAGCAGCTTAAGCCCGGGGGACACAGATACGCAGTATTTT,CASSLSPGDTDTQYF
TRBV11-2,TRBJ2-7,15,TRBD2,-,TGTGCCAGCAGCTATACTAGCGGGAGCTCCTACGAGCAGTACTTC,CASSYTSGSSYEQYF
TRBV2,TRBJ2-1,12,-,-,TGTGCCAGCAAGGGGTTTGGCAATGAGCAGTTCTTC,CASKGFGNEQFF
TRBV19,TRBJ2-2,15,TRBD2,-,TGTGCCAGTAGTATTAGCGGGAGTCGGACCGGGGAGCTGTTTTTT,CASSISGSRTGELFF
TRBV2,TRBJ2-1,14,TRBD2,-,TGTGCCAGCAGTGAGCGGACTAGTTACAATGAGCAGTTCTTC,CASSERTSYNEQFF
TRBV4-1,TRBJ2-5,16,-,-,TGCGCCAGCAGCCAAGGAAGGAGACAGGACCAAGAGACCCAGTACTTC,CASSQGRRQDQETQYF
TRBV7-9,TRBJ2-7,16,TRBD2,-,TGTGCCAGCAGCCCTCCCGGCCCGAGCGGGAGGACCGAGCAGTACTTC,CASSPPGPSGRTEQYF